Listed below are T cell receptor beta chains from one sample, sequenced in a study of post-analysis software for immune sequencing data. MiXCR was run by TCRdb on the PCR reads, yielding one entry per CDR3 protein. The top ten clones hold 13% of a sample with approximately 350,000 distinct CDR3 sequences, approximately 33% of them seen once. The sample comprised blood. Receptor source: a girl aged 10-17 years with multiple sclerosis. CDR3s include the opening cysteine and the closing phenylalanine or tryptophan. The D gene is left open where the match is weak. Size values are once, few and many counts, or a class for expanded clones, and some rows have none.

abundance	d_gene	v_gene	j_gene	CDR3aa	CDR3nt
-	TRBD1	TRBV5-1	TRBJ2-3	CASRAPGQLLDTQYF	TGCGCCAGCAGGGCGCCGGGACAGCTCTTGGATACGCAGTATTTT
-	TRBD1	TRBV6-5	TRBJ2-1	CASNPGDRGGEQFF	TGTGCCAGCAACCCGGGCGACAGGGGTGGTGAGCAGTTCTTC
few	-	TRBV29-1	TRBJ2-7	CSVDTDGEQYF	TGCAGCGTAGACACGGACGGCGAGCAGTACTTC
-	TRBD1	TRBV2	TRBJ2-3	CASSEGRGHTDTQYF	TGTGCCAGCAGTGAGGGTAGGGGGCATACAGATACGCAGTATTTT
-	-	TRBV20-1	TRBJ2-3	CSAPENTDTQYF	TGCAGTGCTCCCGAAAACACAGATACGCAGTATTTT
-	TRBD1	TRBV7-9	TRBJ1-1	CASSQGQVETEAFF	TGTGCCAGCAGCCAGGGACAGGTGGAGACTGAAGCTTTCTTT
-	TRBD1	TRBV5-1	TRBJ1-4	CASTVGHGTGEKLFF	TGCGCCAGCACGGTCGGTCACGGGACAGGGGAAAAACTGTTTTTT
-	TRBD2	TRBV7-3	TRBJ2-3	CASSPQAGGPSDTQYF	TGTGCCAGCAGCCCCCAAGCGGGGGGGCCTTCAGATACGCAGTATTTT
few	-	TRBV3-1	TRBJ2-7	CASSQETYEQYF	TGTGCCAGCAGCCAAGAAACCTACGAGCAGTACTTC
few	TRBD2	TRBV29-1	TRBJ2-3	CSVGHHGGILTDTQYF	TGCAGCGTTGGACACCACGGGGGGATACTCACAGATACGCAGTATTTT
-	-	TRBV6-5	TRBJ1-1	CASSYRERSMDTEAFF	TGTGCCAGCAGTTACAGGGAGAGGTCAATGGACACTGAAGCTTTCTTT
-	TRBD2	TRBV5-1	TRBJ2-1	CASSLGVAGGPVDEQFF	TGCGCCAGCAGCTTGGGGGTAGCGGGGGGGCCCGTGGATGAGCAGTTCTTC
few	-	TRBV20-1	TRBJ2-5	CSARKGMETQYF	TGCAGTGCTAGAAAGGGGATGGAGACCCAGTACTTC
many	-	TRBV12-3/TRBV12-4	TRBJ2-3	CASSPNQVDSTDTQYF	TGTGCCAGCAGTCCCAATCAGGTGGACAGCACAGATACGCAGTATTTT
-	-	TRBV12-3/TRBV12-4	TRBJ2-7	CASSLVYRQHYEQYF	TGTGCCAGCAGCCTCGTTTACAGACAACACTACGAGCAGTACTTC
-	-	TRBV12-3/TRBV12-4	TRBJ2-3	CASSFPGGLADTQYF	TGTGCCAGCAGTTTCCCCGGGGGCTTAGCAGATACGCAGTATTTT
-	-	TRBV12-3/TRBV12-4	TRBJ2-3	CASTPRETSDTQYF	TGTGCCAGCACCCCCCGGGAGACATCTGATACGCAGTATTTT
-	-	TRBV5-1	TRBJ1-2	CASSLDTPVGHTF	TGCGCCAGCAGTTTGGACACGCCAGTGGGCCACACCTTC
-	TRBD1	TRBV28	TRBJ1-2	CASRTGNGGYTF	TGTGCCAGCAGGACAGGGAACGGTGGCTACACCTTC
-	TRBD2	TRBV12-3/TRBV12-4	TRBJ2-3	CASSPKRLDSGGGTQYF	TGTGCCAGCAGTCCGAAGCGCCTGGACTCCGGGGGGGGTACGCAGTATTTT
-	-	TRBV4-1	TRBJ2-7	CASSQDRSDEQYF	TGCGCCAGCAGCCAAGATAGGAGCGACGAGCAGTACTTC
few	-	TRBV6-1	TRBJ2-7	CASSEAVTYEQYF	TGTGCCAGCAGTGAAGCGGTCACCTACGAGCAGTACTTC
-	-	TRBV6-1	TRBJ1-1	CASSEQSMNTEAFF	TGTGCCAGCAGCGAACAGAGCATGAACACTGAAGCTTTCTTT
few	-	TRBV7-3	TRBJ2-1	CASSLGGASNEQFF	TGTGCCAGCAGTTTGGGGGGGGCTAGTAATGAGCAGTTCTTC
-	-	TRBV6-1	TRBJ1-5	CASSAYPRRGGVSNQPQHF	TGTGCCAGCAGTGCTTATCCCCGAAGGGGAGGGGTTAGCAATCAGCCCCAGCATTTT
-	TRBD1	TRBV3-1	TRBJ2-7	CASSQDTGGTYEQYF	TGTGCCAGCAGCCAAGATACAGGGGGGACCTACGAGCAGTACTTC
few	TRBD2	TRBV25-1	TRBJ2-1	CASSPLGLAGREGEQFF	TGTGCCAGCAGTCCCTTGGGGCTAGCGGGGCGAGAGGGGGAGCAGTTCTTC
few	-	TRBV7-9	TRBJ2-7	CASSVTDEQYF	TGTGCCAGCAGCGTGACAGACGAGCAGTACTTC
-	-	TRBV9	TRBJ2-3	CASSVWASSTDTQYF	TGTGCCAGCAGCGTCTGGGCCTCTAGCACAGATACGCAGTATTTT
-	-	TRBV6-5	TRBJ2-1	CASSYWSNPYYNEQFF	TGTGCCAGCAGTTACTGGTCTAATCCCTATTACAATGAGCAGTTCTTC
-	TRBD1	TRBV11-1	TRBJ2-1	CASRNGQGPYNEQFF	TGTGCCAGCAGGAACGGACAGGGACCATACAATGAGCAGTTCTTC
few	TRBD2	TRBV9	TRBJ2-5	CASSVGLAGAVQETQYF	TGTGCCAGCAGCGTAGGGCTAGCGGGGGCCGTCCAAGAGACCCAGTACTTC
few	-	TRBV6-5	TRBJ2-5	CASSYTPPGSQYF	TGTGCCAGCAGTTACACCCCTCCCGGGTCCCAGTACTTC
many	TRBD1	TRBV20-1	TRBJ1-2	CTLTGDGYTF	TGCACCTTAACAGGGGATGGCTACACCTTC
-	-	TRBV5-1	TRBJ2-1	CASSPRASRQSYNEQFF	TGCGCCAGCAGCCCCCGGGCATCCCGACAATCCTACAATGAGCAGTTCTTC
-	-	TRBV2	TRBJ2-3	CASSNQGTDHQYF	TGTGCCAGCTCTAATCAGGGGACCGATCATCAGTATTTT
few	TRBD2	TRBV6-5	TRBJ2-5	CASSSATSGDQETQYF	TGTGCCAGCAGTTCGGCGACTAGCGGGGACCAAGAGACCCAGTACTTC
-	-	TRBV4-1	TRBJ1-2	CASSQKNYGYTF	TGCGCCAGCAGCCAGAAGAACTATGGCTACACCTTC
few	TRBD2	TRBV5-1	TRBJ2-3	CASRPSGGDRTQYF	TGCGCCAGCAGACCCAGCGGGGGGGATCGGACGCAGTATTTT
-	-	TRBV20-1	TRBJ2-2	CSARDRMVGVNTGELFF	TGCAGTGCTAGAGATAGGATGGTTGGGGTGAACACCGGGGAGCTGTTTTTT
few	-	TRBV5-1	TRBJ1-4	CASSLGSQGDEKLFF	TGCGCCAGCAGCCTGGGGAGCCAGGGTGATGAAAAACTGTTTTTT
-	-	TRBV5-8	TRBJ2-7	CASSSRPGYEQYF	TGTGCCAGCAGCTCCAGACCGGGATACGAGCAGTACTTC
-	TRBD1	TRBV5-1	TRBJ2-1	CASRWIQGADEQFF	TGCGCCAGCAGATGGATACAGGGGGCAGATGAGCAGTTCTTC
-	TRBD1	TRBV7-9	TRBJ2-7	CASSFATGADYEQYF	TGTGCCAGCAGCTTTGCGACAGGGGCCGACTACGAGCAGTACTTC
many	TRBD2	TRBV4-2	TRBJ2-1	CASSQDRLRGDLPNEQFF	TGTGCCAGCAGCCAAGATCGGTTACGGGGGGATCTTCCCAATGAGCAGTTCTTC
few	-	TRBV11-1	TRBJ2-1	CASSFGTIGGNEQFF	TGTGCCAGCAGCTTTGGGACGATAGGAGGCAATGAGCAGTTCTTC
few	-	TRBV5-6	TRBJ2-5	CASSIYRDLQETQYF	TGTGCCAGCAGCATCTACAGGGACCTCCAAGAGACCCAGTACTTC
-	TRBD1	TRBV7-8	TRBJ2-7	CASSLDRDRTPYEQYF	TGTGCCAGCAGCTTAGATAGGGACAGGACTCCCTACGAGCAGTACTTC
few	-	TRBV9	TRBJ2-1	CASSVDWALYNEQFF	TGTGCCAGCAGCGTAGACTGGGCCTTATACAATGAGCAGTTCTTC
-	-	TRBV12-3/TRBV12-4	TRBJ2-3	CASSPGSGLTDTQYF	TGTGCCAGCAGCCCGGGATCGGGGTTGACAGATACGCAGTATTTT
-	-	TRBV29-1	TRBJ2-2	CSVGESPTSGELFF	TGCAGCGTTGGTGAGAGCCCCACCAGCGGGGAGCTGTTTTTT